This is a list of T cell receptor beta chains from one sample in a study of T cells after yellow fever vaccination. TCRdb passed the 5' RACE reads through MiXCR, listing each CDR3 protein once. The sample lists over 300,000 distinct CDR3 sequences; approximately 4% were seen once. Sequenced here: PBMCs, sampled 5 days after the yellow fever booster vaccination. The receptors were gathered from a man younger than 35 who received the YFV17D yellow fever vaccine. Each CDR3 is given with its conserved first and last residue. D genes are given only for firm matches. Part of the rows lack a size; the others show once, few, many or a class for expanded clones.

TRBV5-1	TRBD2	TRBJ2-5	few	CASSLGLASGGGETQYF	TGCGCCAGCAGCTTGGGATTGGCTAGCGGGGGAGGAGAGACCCAGTACTTC
TRBV18	.	TRBJ1-1	few	CASSPLSGADTEAFF	TGTGCCAGCTCGCCCCTCTCCGGGGCGGATACTGAAGCTTTCTTT
TRBV6-2/TRBV6-3	.	TRBJ2-3	few	CASRPRGEGGFTDTQYF	TGTGCCAGCAGGCCCCGAGGTGAGGGAGGATTCACAGATACGCAGTATTTT
TRBV30	TRBD1	TRBJ2-6	few	CAWKAGGTPGANVLTF	TGTGCCTGGAAGGCAGGGGGAACGCCTGGGGCCAACGTCCTGACTTTC
TRBV4-3	.	TRBJ1-2	.	CASSQEMGLRSGYTF	TGCGCCAGCAGCCAAGAAATGGGTCTTAGGAGTGGCTACACCTTC
TRBV7-3	.	TRBJ2-3	.	CASSYSGQTQYF	TGTGCCAGCAGCTACTCAGGACAGACGCAGTATTTT
TRBV6-5	.	TRBJ2-3	few	CASSYFGAVPDTQYF	TGTGCCAGCAGTTACTTTGGGGCGGTGCCAGATACGCAGTATTTT
TRBV6-2/TRBV6-3	.	TRBJ1-1	few	CASSYVRVSGRDEAFF	TGTGCCAGCAGTTACGTTAGGGTATCGGGAAGGGATGAAGCTTTCTTT
TRBV7-6	.	TRBJ2-7	many	CASSLAGGVDEQYF	TGTGCCAGCAGCTTAGCAGGGGGGGTAGACGAGCAGTACTTC
TRBV20-1	.	TRBJ2-3	few	CSAREAGKADTQYF	TGCAGTGCTAGAGAGGCAGGGAAAGCAGATACGCAGTATTTT
TRBV7-9	.	TRBJ1-4	few	CASSRQGLRNEKLFF	TGTGCCAGCAGCCGTCAGGGTCTGAGGAATGAAAAACTGTTTTTT
TRBV3-1	.	TRBJ2-2	.	CASSQVIRDGTGELFF	TGTGCCAGCAGCCAAGTGATCAGGGACGGCACCGGGGAGCTGTTTTTT
TRBV7-9	.	TRBJ1-2	few	CASSLAGQSLRYTF	TGTGCCAGCAGCTTAGCCGGACAGTCGCTACGGTACACCTTC
TRBV27	.	TRBJ1-4	.	CASSLRRREKLFF	TGTGCCAGCAGTTTAAGACGGCGAGAAAAACTGTTTTTT
TRBV7-2	.	TRBJ1-2	.	CASSLARTGISYGYTF	TGTGCCAGCAGCTTAGCGCGAACAGGGATAAGCTATGGCTACACCTTC
TRBV25-1	.	TRBJ1-2	many	CASEGGTGNGYTF	TGTGCCAGCGAGGGGGGGACGGGGAATGGCTACACCTTC
TRBV12-3/TRBV12-4	.	TRBJ2-4	many	CASSFGGTVAKNIQYF	TGTGCCAGCAGTTTCGGGGGAACAGTAGCCAAAAACATTCAGTACTTC
TRBV19	TRBD1	TRBJ2-7	few	CASSPFGTGGHYEQYF	TGTGCCAGTAGTCCCTTCGGGACAGGGGGTCACTACGAGCAGTACTTC
TRBV12-3/TRBV12-4	.	TRBJ2-5	few	CASSFAGQETQYF	TGTGCCAGCAGTTTTGCCGGCCAAGAGACCCAGTACTTC
TRBV2	.	TRBJ1-2	.	CASSDSGRIYGYTF	TGTGCCAGCAGTGACTCGGGCCGCATCTATGGCTACACCTTC
TRBV5-4	TRBD2	TRBJ2-5	few	CASSATSGGVETQYF	TGTGCCAGCAGCGCGACTAGCGGGGGGGTAGAGACCCAGTACTTC
TRBV19	.	TRBJ1-4	few	CASSTRTVSREKLFF	TGTGCCAGTAGTACTAGGACAGTGAGTCGCGAAAAACTGTTTTTT
TRBV10-3	.	TRBJ2-5	many	CAISEETQYF	TGTGCCATCAGTGAAGAGACCCAGTACTTC
TRBV3-1	.	TRBJ2-1	.	CASSPSPVDSYNEQFF	TGTGCCAGCAGCCCCTCGCCGGTGGACTCCTACAATGAGCAGTTCTTC
TRBV12-5	.	TRBJ2-3	few	CASGSRRGGTDTQYF	TGTGCTAGTGGTAGCCGTCGCGGTGGAACAGATACGCAGTATTTT
TRBV4-1	TRBD1	TRBJ1-1	few	CASSLLPGTAEAFF	TGCGCCAGCAGCCTCCTTCCCGGGACAGCAGAAGCTTTCTTT
TRBV19	.	TRBJ2-2	few	CASASRNVNTGELFF	TGTGCCAGTGCCTCCCGGAACGTTAACACCGGGGAGCTGTTTTTT
TRBV5-1	.	TRBJ2-1	.	CASQSEGGRGYYNEQFF	TGCGCCAGCCAAAGCGAGGGGGGACGGGGTTACTACAATGAGCAGTTCTTC
TRBV5-4	.	TRBJ2-3	few	CASSPGGGRSTDTQYF	TGTGCCAGCAGCCCCGGAGGCGGACGTAGCACAGATACGCAGTATTTT
TRBV5-5	.	TRBJ1-5	many	CASSLIVAARGQPQHF	TGTGCCAGCAGCTTGATTGTGGCAGCTCGAGGGCAGCCCCAGCATTTT
TRBV7-2	.	TRBJ2-6	.	CASSHQSGANVLTF	TGTGCCAGCAGTCATCAATCTGGGGCCAACGTCCTGACTTTC
TRBV5-4	.	TRBJ2-1	few	CASSRDTYPRKAYNEQFF	TGTGCCAGCAGCCGGGACACATATCCCAGAAAGGCCTACAATGAGCAGTTCTTC
TRBV14	.	TRBJ1-2	many	CASSQDQGWGYTF	TGTGCCAGCAGCCAAGATCAGGGATGGGGCTACACCTTC
TRBV15	.	TRBJ2-3	few	CATSTGEESDTQYF	TGTGCCACCAGTACAGGGGAGGAATCAGATACGCAGTATTTT
TRBV15	TRBD1	TRBJ1-1	.	CATSRDGGTGGLAFF	TGTGCCACCAGCAGAGACGGCGGGACAGGGGGTTTAGCTTTCTTT
TRBV20-1	TRBD2	TRBJ2-5	.	CSADRGVQETQYF	TGCAGTGCTGACCGGGGGGTACAAGAGACCCAGTACTTC
TRBV20-1	TRBD1	TRBJ2-7	many	CSASDPGGQLTYEQYF	TGCAGTGCTTCGGACCCAGGGGGACAATTAACCTACGAGCAGTACTTC
TRBV30	.	TRBJ2-5	few	CAWSVPGFKTQYF	TGTGCCTGGAGTGTACCCGGCTTCAAGACCCAGTACTTC
TRBV3-1	.	TRBJ1-4	.	CASSQDGSEILFF	TGTGCCAGCAGCCAAGATGGCAGCGAAATATTGTTTTTT
TRBV4-2	.	TRBJ1-4	.	CASSQGTHGSNGELFF	TGTGCCAGCAGCCAAGGGACTCATGGTTCCAATGGGGAACTGTTTTTT
TRBV19	TRBD1	TRBJ2-1	many	CASSTRQGDEQFF	TGTGCCAGTAGTACTCGACAGGGGGATGAGCAGTTCTTC
TRBV25-1	TRBD2	TRBJ2-1	.	CASSAVGGALYNEQFF	TGTGCCAGCAGTGCTGTCGGGGGGGCCCTCTACAATGAGCAGTTCTTC
TRBV4-1	TRBD2	TRBJ2-3	.	CASSPGWGGDTQYF	TGCGCCAGCAGCCCCGGGTGGGGGGGGGATACGCAGTATTTT
TRBV20-1	.	TRBJ1-5	many	CSANDPGGDQPQHF	TGCAGTGCGAACGACCCCGGGGGGGATCAGCCCCAGCATTTT
TRBV3-1	.	TRBJ1-3	.	CASSFGNTIYF	TGTGCCAGCAGCTTTGGAAACACCATATATTTT
TRBV12-3/TRBV12-4	.	TRBJ2-2	few	CASSLGTGRSGELFF	TGTGCCAGCAGTTTAGGAACAGGGAGGTCCGGGGAGCTGTTTTTT
TRBV7-2	.	TRBJ1-5	.	CASSFVGIREPQHF	TGTGCCAGCAGCTTCGTGGGGATTCGGGAGCCCCAGCATTTT
TRBV12-3/TRBV12-4	.	TRBJ2-5	many	CASSPNRGRQETQYF	TGTGCCAGCAGTCCCAACCGAGGGAGGCAAGAGACCCAGTACTTC
TRBV4-1	TRBD2	TRBJ2-7	few	CASSQEASGGAVSYEQYF	TGCGCCAGCAGCCAAGAGGCTAGCGGGGGGGCCGTCTCCTACGAGCAGTACTTC
TRBV9	.	TRBJ2-3	many	CASSVEGSTDTQYF	TGTGCCAGCAGCGTAGAGGGTAGCACAGATACGCAGTATTTT
TRBV5-1	TRBD2	TRBJ2-1	few	CASSLTSGVMGYNEQFF	TGCGCCAGCAGCTTGACTAGCGGGGTGATGGGATACAATGAGCAGTTCTTC
TRBV19	.	TRBJ1-1	few	CASKEQGTEAFF	TGTGCCAGTAAGGAGCAGGGCACTGAAGCTTTCTTT